These T cell receptor beta chains were read from a single sample in a study of response to subunit inactivated influenza vaccine. A single record per CDR3 protein comes from TCRdb applying MiXCR to the RT-PCR reads. The repertoire holds 630,000 or so distinct CDR3 sequences, with 15% to 17% as singletons. Sequenced material: PBMCs from blood, taken 11 to 12 days after vaccination. The receptors here all came from a man aged 50 to 60 who received an inactivated influenza vaccine. Each CDR3 is given with its conserved first and last residue. Fields, in order: V gene, clone size, D gene, CDR3 length, J gene, CDR3 protein, CDR3 DNA. D genes are given only for firm matches. Clone size is not always given. Where it is, it says once, few, many or a class for expanded clones.

V: TRBV9; size: NA; D: NA; length: 15; J: TRBJ2-2; CDR3: CASSATTTITGELFF; DNA: TGTGCCAGCAGCGCTACTACCACAATAACCGGGGAGCTGTTTTTT
V: TRBV5-1; size: NA; D: TRBD1; length: 15; J: TRBJ1-2; CDR3: CASSEGTATNYGYTF; DNA: TGCGCCAGCAGCGAAGGGACAGCTACAAACTATGGCTACACCTTC
V: TRBV6-2/TRBV6-3; size: NA; D: TRBD1; length: 15; J: TRBJ1-5; CDR3: CASSWDRGPNQPQHF; DNA: TGTGCCAGCAGTTGGGACAGGGGGCCCAATCAGCCCCAGCATTTT
V: TRBV5-5; size: few; D: TRBD2; length: 15; J: TRBJ2-7; CDR3: CASSQQRGESYEQYF; DNA: TGTGCCAGCAGCCAGCAGCGGGGGGAATCCTACGAGCAGTACTTC
V: TRBV6-5; size: few; D: TRBD2; length: 17; J: TRBJ2-7; CDR3: CASSYDGTSGSSYEQYF; DNA: TGTGCCAGCAGTTACGATGGGACTAGCGGGAGCTCCTACGAGCAGTACTTC
V: TRBV20-1; size: many; D: NA; length: 13; J: TRBJ2-7; CDR3: CSARDAGGYEQYF; DNA: TGCAGTGCTAGAGATGCAGGAGGCTACGAGCAGTACTTC
V: TRBV12-3/TRBV12-4; size: NA; D: TRBD1; length: 11; J: TRBJ2-5; CDR3: CASSWQGAQYF; DNA: TGTGCCAGCAGCTGGCAGGGGGCCCAGTACTTC
V: TRBV9; size: NA; D: NA; length: 15; J: TRBJ2-3; CDR3: CASSVRDADTDTQYF; DNA: TGTGCCAGCAGCGTGCGGGACGCGGACACAGATACGCAGTATTTT
V: TRBV6-1; size: few; D: TRBD2; length: 15; J: TRBJ2-7; CDR3: CASSDGGGSSYEQYF; DNA: TGTGCCAGCAGTGATGGGGGGGGGAGCTCCTACGAGCAGTACTTC
V: TRBV7-8; size: many; D: NA; length: 14; J: TRBJ2-5; CDR3: CASSLFSVLETQYF; DNA: TGTGCCAGCAGCTTATTTAGCGTTCTAGAGACCCAGTACTTC
V: TRBV7-9; size: NA; D: TRBD1; length: 13; J: TRBJ2-3; CDR3: CASSADRGLVKYF; DNA: TGTGCCAGCAGCGCGGACAGGGGATTAGTCAAGTATTTT
V: TRBV5-1; size: NA; D: NA; length: 15; J: TRBJ2-3; CDR3: CASSLQQVGTDTQYF; DNA: TGCGCCAGCAGCTTGCAACAGGTCGGCACAGATACGCAGTATTTT
V: TRBV20-1; size: NA; D: NA; length: 13; J: TRBJ2-7; CDR3: CSASMDSSYEQYF; DNA: TGCAGTGCCTCAATGGACAGCTCCTACGAGCAGTACTTC
V: TRBV7-6; size: NA; D: NA; length: 17; J: TRBJ2-7; CDR3: CASSLLLVGLPNYEQYF; DNA: TGTGCCAGCAGCTTACTACTAGTTGGCCTTCCTAATTACGAGCAGTACTTC
V: TRBV9; size: many; D: TRBD1; length: 15; J: TRBJ2-7; CDR3: CASSTGQGNSYEQYF; DNA: TGTGCCAGCAGCACCGGACAGGGAAATTCCTACGAGCAGTACTTC
V: TRBV4-1; size: few; D: NA; length: 14; J: TRBJ2-7; CDR3: CASSQDTRAYEQYF; DNA: TGCGCCAGCAGCCAAGATACCAGGGCCTACGAGCAGTACTTC
V: TRBV12-3/TRBV12-4; size: NA; D: NA; length: 13; J: TRBJ1-2; CDR3: CASAAGTGYGYTF; DNA: TGTGCCAGCGCCGCGGGGACGGGGTATGGCTACACCTTC
V: TRBV2; size: NA; D: TRBD1; length: 14; J: TRBJ2-7; CDR3: CASNRGTGTYEQYF; DNA: TGTGCCAGCAACCGCGGGACAGGCACCTACGAGCAGTACTTC
V: TRBV20-1; size: NA; D: TRBD2; length: 16; J: TRBJ2-3; CDR3: CSAARPGLADTDTQYF; DNA: TGCAGTGCTGCAAGGCCGGGACTAGCGGACACAGATACGCAGTATTTT
V: TRBV16; size: once; D: TRBD1; length: 15; J: TRBJ1-1; CDR3: CASSRRDRLNTEAFF; DNA: TGTGCCAGCAGCCGGAGGGACAGATTGAACACTGAAGCTTTCTTT
V: TRBV24-1; size: NA; D: TRBD2; length: 16; J: TRBJ2-3; CDR3: CATSDGLAGSRDTQYF; DNA: TGTGCCACCAGTGATGGACTAGCCGGCTCCCGAGATACGCAGTATTTT
V: TRBV7-8; size: NA; D: NA; length: 16; J: TRBJ2-1; CDR3: CASSPSRGQLIYEQFF; DNA: TGTGCCAGCAGCCCCTCCCGGGGGCAGCTTATCTATGAGCAGTTCTTC
V: TRBV7-8; size: NA; D: NA; length: 15; J: TRBJ2-1; CDR3: CASSLERTDYNEQFF; DNA: TGTGCCAGCAGCTTAGAAAGGACAGACTACAATGAGCAGTTCTTC
V: TRBV12-3/TRBV12-4; size: NA; D: NA; length: 13; J: TRBJ1-1; CDR3: CASSRMMNTEAFF; DNA: TGTGCCAGCAGTCGAATGATGAACACTGAAGCTTTCTTT
V: TRBV12-3/TRBV12-4; size: few; D: TRBD1; length: 15; J: TRBJ2-1; CDR3: CASSFVGTGGNEQFF; DNA: TGTGCCAGCAGTTTCGTAGGAACAGGGGGCAATGAGCAGTTCTTC
V: TRBV5-5; size: NA; D: NA; length: 15; J: TRBJ1-3; CDR3: CASSPVTLSGNTIYF; DNA: TGTGCCAGCAGCCCCGTAACGCTTTCGGGAAACACCATATATTTT
V: TRBV5-6; size: NA; D: NA; length: 15; J: TRBJ1-6; CDR3: CASSLTLRGISPLHF; DNA: TGTGCCAGCAGCTTGACACTCAGGGGTATCTCACCCCTCCACTTT
V: TRBV12-3/TRBV12-4; size: few; D: NA; length: 16; J: TRBJ1-1; CDR3: CASSPGYLRGDTEAFF; DNA: TGTGCCAGCAGTCCTGGGTACCTCCGCGGGGACACTGAAGCTTTCTTT
V: TRBV20-1; size: NA; D: NA; length: 15; J: TRBJ2-3; CDR3: CSARDLRSSTDTQYF; DNA: TGCAGTGCTAGAGATTTGAGGTCGAGCACAGATACGCAGTATTTT
V: TRBV20-1; size: NA; D: NA; length: 13; J: TRBJ1-4; CDR3: CSARAGHREKLFF; DNA: TGCAGTGCTAGAGCGGGACATCGAGAAAAACTGTTTTTT
V: TRBV2; size: few; D: NA; length: 16; J: TRBJ2-1; CDR3: CATRRGFLSSYNEQFF; DNA: TGTGCCACCCGCCGCGGATTCCTTAGCTCCTACAATGAGCAGTTCTTC
V: TRBV18; size: NA; D: NA; length: 15; J: TRBJ2-5; CDR3: CASSPRGSSQETQYF; DNA: TGTGCCAGCTCACCACGGGGTTCCAGCCAAGAGACCCAGTACTTC
V: TRBV20-1; size: few; D: TRBD2; length: 14; J: TRBJ2-7; CDR3: CSARGGLAGFEQYF; DNA: TGCAGTGCTAGAGGGGGACTAGCGGGGTTCGAGCAGTACTTC
V: TRBV28; size: NA; D: NA; length: 16; J: TRBJ2-3; CDR3: CASSKAASEYGDTQYF; DNA: TGTGCCAGCAGTAAAGCGGCTAGCGAGTATGGGGATACGCAGTATTTT
V: TRBV20-1; size: NA; D: TRBD1; length: 13; J: TRBJ2-2; CDR3: CSAFDYRGKKLFF; DNA: TGCAGTGCTTTCGACTACAGGGGAAAGAAGCTGTTTTTT
V: TRBV25-1; size: NA; D: NA; length: 15; J: TRBJ2-6; CDR3: CASSETGYGANVLTF; DNA: TGTGCCAGCAGTGAAACAGGTTACGGGGCCAACGTCCTGACTTTC
V: TRBV7-9; size: NA; D: TRBD2; length: 16; J: TRBJ2-1; CDR3: CASSSPGTSSYNEQFF; DNA: TGTGCCAGCAGCTCACCGGGGACTAGCTCCTACAATGAGCAGTTCTTC
V: TRBV7-9; size: few; D: TRBD1; length: 16; J: TRBJ2-2; CDR3: CASSLPDRGSTGELFF; DNA: TGTGCCAGCAGCTTACCGGACAGGGGGAGTACCGGGGAGCTGTTTTTT
V: TRBV6-2/TRBV6-3; size: few; D: NA; length: 17; J: TRBJ2-1; CDR3: CASRAYLQGRVYNEQFF; DNA: TGTGCCAGCAGGGCCTACCTACAGGGAAGGGTCTACAATGAGCAGTTCTTC
V: TRBV12-3/TRBV12-4; size: NA; D: NA; length: 14; J: TRBJ2-7; CDR3: CASRLGTSTYEQYF; DNA: TGTGCCAGCAGATTAGGGACATCTACCTACGAGCAGTACTTC
V: TRBV28; size: NA; D: NA; length: 13; J: TRBJ2-3; CDR3: CASEGGSTDTQYF; DNA: TGTGCCAGCGAGGGCGGCAGCACAGATACGCAGTATTTT
V: TRBV11-2; size: NA; D: TRBD1; length: 11; J: TRBJ2-1; CDR3: CASTTRTGGIF; DNA: TGTGCCAGCACTACCAGGACAGGGGGGATCTTC
V: TRBV5-1; size: NA; D: TRBD2; length: 18; J: TRBJ2-1; CDR3: CASSTGTSGRASYNEQFF; DNA: TGCGCCAGCAGCACCGGGACTAGCGGGAGGGCTTCCTACAATGAGCAGTTCTTC
V: TRBV20-1; size: NA; D: NA; length: 15; J: TRBJ2-2; CDR3: CSATSSGTNTGELFF; DNA: TGCAGTGCTACCTCGAGCGGAACGAACACCGGGGAGCTGTTTTTT
V: TRBV15; size: few; D: NA; length: 18; J: TRBJ1-1; CDR3: CATSRDSAGTWMNTEAFF; DNA: TGTGCCACCAGCAGAGATTCCGCGGGGACTTGGATGAACACTGAAGCTTTCTTT